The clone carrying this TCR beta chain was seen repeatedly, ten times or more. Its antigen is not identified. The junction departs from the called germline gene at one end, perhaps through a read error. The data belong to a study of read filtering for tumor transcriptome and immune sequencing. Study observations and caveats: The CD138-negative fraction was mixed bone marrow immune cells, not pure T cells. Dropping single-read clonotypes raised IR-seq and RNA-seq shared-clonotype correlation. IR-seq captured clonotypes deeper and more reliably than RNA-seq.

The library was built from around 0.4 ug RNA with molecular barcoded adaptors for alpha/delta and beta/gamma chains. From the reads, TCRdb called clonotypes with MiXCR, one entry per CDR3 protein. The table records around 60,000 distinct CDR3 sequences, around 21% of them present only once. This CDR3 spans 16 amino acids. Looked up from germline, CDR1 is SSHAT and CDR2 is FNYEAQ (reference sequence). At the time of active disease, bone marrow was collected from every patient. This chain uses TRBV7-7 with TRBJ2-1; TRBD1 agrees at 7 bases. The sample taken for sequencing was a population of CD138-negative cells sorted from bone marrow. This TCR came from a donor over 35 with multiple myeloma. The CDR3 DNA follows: TGTGCTAGCAGCCCAACGACAGGGATCTCCTCCAATGAGCAGTTCTTC. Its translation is CASSPTTGISSNEQFF.